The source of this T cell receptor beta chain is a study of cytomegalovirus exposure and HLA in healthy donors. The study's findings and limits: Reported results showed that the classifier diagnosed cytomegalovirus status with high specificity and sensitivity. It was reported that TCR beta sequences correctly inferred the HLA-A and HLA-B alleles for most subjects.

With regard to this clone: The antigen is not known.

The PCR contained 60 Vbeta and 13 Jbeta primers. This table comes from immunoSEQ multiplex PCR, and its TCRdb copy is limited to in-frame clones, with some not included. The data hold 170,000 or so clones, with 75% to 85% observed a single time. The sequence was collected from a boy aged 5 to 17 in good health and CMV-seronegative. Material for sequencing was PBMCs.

In DNA form, the CDR3 reads TGCGCCAGCAGCCAAGATCCCCTCGACACTGAAGCTTTCTTT. It is translated as CASSQDPLDTEAFF. V is TRBV4-3 and J is TRBJ1-1; no firm D call. The germline gives CDR1 LGHNA, CDR2 YSLEER. The CDR3 is 14 residues long. The ends were cut back, 0 bases at V and 3 bases at J, with 8 bases in the middle.